This TCR beta chain was observed in a study of glioma-infiltrating T cells. V shed 7 bases and J 8 bases; nucleotides not matched to a gene: 9. The CDR3 has 13 residues. CDR1 is SGHTA, CDR2 FQGTGA, per germline. TCR alpha and beta CDR3 regions were amplified from RNA using iRepertoire nested multiplex PCR. Tissue mRNA or PBMC total RNA, roughly 95-400 ng, went into one-step reverse transcription and amplification. TCRdb processed the multiplex PCR reads anew with MiXCR; each CDR3 protein has one entry. Of more than 95,000 distinct CDR3 sequences in the sample, approximately 28% were seen once. This clonotype was seen at least ten times. Its antigen is as yet unknown. Study-wide results and limits: CDR3 overlap between tissue and blood was very small. Gliomas, especially low-grade, showed above-expected tissue-blood divergence; non-neoplastic patients showed below.

Input material: glioma tissue, nonneoplastic brain tissue, or PBMCs (not recorded which). The genes are TRBV7-3 and TRBJ1-2; 8 bases are shared with TRBD1. This receptor was obtained from a human donor with low-grade glioma or glioblastoma, undergoing nonglioma brain surgery, or in good health (not recorded which). CDR3 nucleotide sequence: TGTGCCAGCAATCCAGGACAGGGAGAAGGCTACACCTTC. Protein product: CASNPGQGEGYTF.